Detailed here is one TCR beta chain. Trimming pared 4 bases from V and 4 bases from J, leaving 7 bases between. Germline loops: CDR1 SGHDN, CDR2 FVKESK. This CDR3 contains 12 residues. Study processing details: Estimation of nucleated cell counts relied on the amplification of reference gene primers. Repertoires were generated with immunoSEQ multiplex PCR, while TCRdb's copy carries only in-frame clones and drops some. D and trimming were read from the DNA, whereas the V and J calls and clone size are those reported in that table. Of about 45,000 clones listed, 83% are singletons. This specimen comes from a study of blood T cell repertoires in COVID-19. Study-level background: Samples representing acute and convalescent COVID-19 were sourced from the United States, Italy and Spain. T cells, B-cell-depleted T cells, or PBMCs provided the cDNA or gDNA that served as material.

This TCR derives from a man older than 75 in a cohort sampled during active COVID-19. The sample comprised peripheral blood. V gene TRBV14 combines with J gene TRBJ2-5; D unclear. DNA of the CDR3: TGTGCCAGCAGCCCGCATAGAGAGACCCAGTACTTC. It specifies CASSPHRETQYF.